This TCR beta chain was documented in a study of long-term antiretroviral therapy in people with HIV. Study-wide results and limits: Records did not include ART adherence, viral resistance or therapy changes. Across all time points, the repertoire was dominated by clones that expanded before ART.

As regards this clone: Its antigen remains unknown.

Survey-level resolution applied to immunoSEQ assay v3.0. Measured with immunoSEQ multiplex PCR; TCRdb has only the in-frame clones, and not every one. Among approximately 17,000 clones listed, approximately 75% were seen once. This CDR3 has 15 residues. The V gene lost 0 bases and the J gene lost 2 bases, with 11 bases spanning the gap. CDR1 and CDR2 from the germline V gene are MNHNY and SVGAGI (reference sequence). The origin of this receptor is a woman between 45 and 65 years old with HIV. This specimen consisted of unsorted PBMCs, obtained 1.5 years before starting antiretroviral therapy. The V and J genes are TRBV6-6 and TRBJ2-7; tentative D call: TRBD1 (5 bases). The CDR3 sequence: CASSYSGRAPYEQYF. CDR3 in DNA: TGTGCCAGCAGTTACTCAGGCAGGGCCCCCTACGAGCAGTACTTC.